This entry lists 31 T cell receptor beta chains sequenced from one sample in a study of blood T cell repertoires in COVID-19. Using immunoSEQ multiplex PCR, the repertoire was profiled, and TCRdb retains in-frame clones only, with some absent. Of 100,000 or so clones in the sample, 75% to 85% are singletons; the top ten hold about 10%. Sequencing was performed on peripheral blood. The source is a human donor in a cohort sampled during active COVID-19.

The chain employs TRBV4-3 and TRBJ2-7, with 8 nucleotides matching TRBD2. The CDR3 is 15 amino acids. J gave up 1 base and V 3 bases, and 5 bases lay outside the gene matches. Per the germline V gene, CDR1 is LGHNA and CDR2 is YSLEER. The CDR3 bases are TGCGCCAGCAGCCAGCTAGCGGGCAATTCCTACGAGCAGTACTTC. Translation: CASSQLAGNSYEQYF.

This chain joins TRBV6-5 and TRBJ2-1, with a tentative D call TRBD1 (6 bases). The CDR3 contains 15 residues. Trimming took 6 bases from V and 0 from J, leaving 12 bases between them. Germline CDR1 is MNHEY and CDR2 is SVGAGI. The CDR3 here is CASRNRESSYNEQFF. CDR3 DNA: TGTGCCAGCAGAAACAGGGAGAGCTCCTACAATGAGCAGTTCTTC.

The chain is built from TRBV18 and TRBJ2-7, with TRBD2 matching over 7 bases. The CDR3 is 16 residues long. Germline V gives CDR1 KGHSH, CDR2 LQKENI. V lost 1 base and J lost 1; bases outside the gene matches: 7. CDR3 sequence reads: CASSPLLGGTSYEQYF. In DNA form, the CDR3 reads TGTGCCAGCTCACCACTCTTGGGAGGGACGTCCTACGAGCAGTACTTC.

The chain links TRBV19 to TRBJ2-2, with 10 bases matching TRBD1. From germline, CDR1 is LNHDA and CDR2 SQIVND (reference sequence). With 3 bases clipped from V and 5 bases from J, the junction kept 3 bases outside the gene matches. CDR3 length equals 15 residues. The CDR3 nucleotides are TGTGCCAGTAGTATGGGGACAGGGGCAACCGGGGAGCTGTTTTTT. Its protein is CASSMGTGATGELFF. Full variable domain (missing parts from reference TRBV19 and TRBJ2-2): DGGITQSPKYLFRKEGQNVTLSCEQNLNHDAMYWYRQDPGQGLRLIYYSQIVNDFQKGDIAEGYSVSREKKESFPLTVTSAQKNPTAFYLCASSMGTGATGELFFGEGSRLTVL.

The chain couples TRBV27 to TRBJ1-1, with D tentatively TRBD1 (5 bases). This CDR3 is 11 amino acids long. The V end was cut by 7 bases, the J end by 6 bases, with 9 bases between. Looked up from germline, CDR1 is MNHEY and CDR2 is SMNVEV (reference sequence). DNA for the CDR3: TGTGCCAGCAACCGGGGGGCTGAAGCTTTCTTT. Residues: CASNRGAEAFF.

This clone has a single count. The gene calls are TRBV27 and TRBJ2-4, with D possibly TRBD1 on 6 matching bases. Germline V gene sequence: CDR1 MNHEY, CDR2 SMNVEV (reference sequence). Trimming cost V 2 bases and J 8 bases, with 7 bases left between them. This CDR3 has 12 residues. CDR3 protein: CASSLEGDIQYF. The CDR3 DNA reads TGTGCCAGCAGTTTAGAGGGGGACATTCAGTACTTC.

The rearrangement links TRBV7-8 to TRBJ2-7; TRBD2 aligns across 11 bases. Germline CDR1 and CDR2: SGHVS and FQNEAQ. This CDR3 region has 16 residues. The V gene end was trimmed by 1 base and the J gene end by 2 bases; junction bases not matched to a gene: 4. CDR3: CASSLGLAGGTYEQYF. Written as DNA, the CDR3 is TGTGCCAGCAGCTTAGGCCTAGCGGGAGGCACCTACGAGCAGTACTTC.

The chain joins TRBV7-2 to TRBJ1-4, with 7 positions matching TRBD1. Per germline, CDR1 SGHTA and CDR2 FQGNSA. V lost 5 bases, J lost 5 bases, and 8 bases stayed unmatched. The CDR3 totals 15 residues. CDR3 sequence (DNA): TGTGCCAGCAGCGGTCACAGGGGTAGGAATGAAAAACTGTTTTTT. Its translation is CASSGHRGRNEKLFF.

This clone was counted between two and nine times. J is TRBJ2-7 and V is TRBV29-1, with D unresolved. This CDR3 region has 15 residues. V dropped 1 base and J dropped 2 bases, with 15 bases sitting between them. Germline CDR1 and CDR2: SQVTM and ANQGSEA. The CDR3 loop reads CSVEAEKSPTYEQYF. CDR3 in DNA: TGCAGCGTTGAAGCAGAAAAGTCCCCAACCTACGAGCAGTACTTC.

In its sample, this clone was seen once. The chain recombines TRBV5-4 with TRBJ1-1, with D possibly being TRBD1 (5 bases). V dropped 2 bases and J dropped 8 bases, with 16 bases sitting between them. Germline V CDR1 and CDR2: SGHNT, YYREEE (reference sequence). CDR3 length equals 14 residues. This CDR3 reads CASSFWGGSPEAFF. CDR3 coding DNA: TGTGCCAGCAGCTTTTGGGGGGGATCTCCAGAAGCTTTCTTT. The whole variable domain, remainder taken from reference TRBV5-4 and TRBJ1-1, is ETGVTQSPTHLIKTRGQQVTLRCSSQSGHNTVSWYQQALGQGPQFIFQYYREEENGRGNFPPRFSGLQFPNYSSELNVNALELDDSALYLCASSFWGGSPEAFFGQGTRLTVV.

The rearrangement links TRBV30 to TRBJ2-7; perhaps TRBD1 as D (6 bases). CDR3 size: 14 residues. Trimming removed 2 bases from V and 3 bases from J, with 14 bases in between. CDR1 GTSNPN and CDR2 SVGIG come from the germline V gene (reference sequence). The CDR3 sequence: CAWSIDRLLYEQYF. The CDR3 nucleotides are TGTGCCTGGAGTATTGACAGGCTACTCTACGAGCAGTACTTC.

This chain connects TRBV29-1 to TRBJ2-7; 7 bases align to TRBD1. The CDR3 totals 13 residues. CDR1 and CDR2 from the germline V gene are SQVTM and ANQGSEA. V gave up 4 bases and J gave up 7 bases; unmatched junction bases: 10. CDR3 coding DNA: TGCAGCGTTGTGGGGGAAGGGGGCCTGGAGCAGTACTTC. It yields the protein CSVVGEGGLEQYF.

The chain couples TRBV12-5 to TRBJ2-1; 8 bases agree with TRBD1. This CDR3 contains 15 residues. Germline V gene sequence: CDR1 LGHNT, CDR2 FRNRAP. V was clipped by 3 bases and J by 9 bases; unmatched bases: 10. The CDR3 DNA reads as TGTGCTAGTGGTTTTGGGGCAGGGGGCTTTGGTGAGCAGTTCTTC. This codes for CASGFGAGGFGEQFF. Drawing the rest from reference TRBV12-5 and TRBJ2-1, the complete variable domain is DARVTQTPRHKVTEMGQEVTMRCQPILGHNTVFWYRQTMMQGLELLAYFRNRAPLDDSGMPKDRFSAEMPDATLATLKIQPSEPRDSAVYFCASGFGAGGFGEQFFGPGTRLTVL.

The rearrangement joins TRBV11-3 to TRBJ2-5; 11 positions agree with TRBD2. Germline V CDR1 and CDR2: SGHNT, YENEEA. After removal of 1 base from V and 5 bases from J, the junction contained 6 bases not matched to a gene. There are 16 residues in the CDR3. The CDR3 loop reads CASSLGVSGGAETQYF. DNA of the CDR3: TGTGCCAGCAGCTTAGGGGTTAGCGGGGGGGCTGAGACCCAGTACTTC.

The chain links TRBV18 to TRBJ1-2; 10 positions agree with TRBD1. The V and J ends lost 0 bases and 14 bases, in that order; junction bases with no gene match: 9. The germline V gene has CDR1 KGHSH and CDR2 LQKENI. This CDR3 has 14 residues. In DNA, the CDR3 is TGTGCCAGCTCACCACCGAATTCTGGGGGACAGGGGACCTTC. Translation: CASSPPNSGGQGTF.

This chain uses TRBV15 with TRBJ1-5; the match to TRBD1 covers 8 bases. The germline CDR1 and CDR2 sequences are LNHNV and YYDKDF (reference sequence). The V segment lost 0 bases and the J segment 9 bases; nucleotides outside the gene matches: 10. This CDR3 region has 16 residues. For the CDR3, the DNA is TGTGCCACCAGCAGAGATCTAGGACAGGGCGGATGGCCCCAGCATTTT. Protein: CATSRDLGQGGWPQHF.

V usage is TRBV5-4 and J usage is TRBJ2-1, with 10 bases lining up with TRBD2. Germline V gene lookup returns CDR1 SGHNT and CDR2 YYREEE (reference sequence). This CDR3 has 16 amino acids. Trimming cost V 3 bases and J 5 bases; bases outside gene matches: 8. The CDR3 protein is CASSWGASGSNNEQFF. CDR3 in DNA: TGTGCCAGCAGCTGGGGGGCTAGCGGGAGTAACAATGAGCAGTTCTTC.

The chain is built from TRBV11-3 and TRBJ1-2; perhaps TRBD1 as D (5 bases). Germline CDR1 SGHNT, CDR2 YENEEA. The germline V and J ends were trimmed by 4 bases and 8 bases, with 14 bases remaining between them. The CDR3 runs to 13 residues. CDR3 bases: TGTGCCAGCAGCTCGGACTGGGGGGAGGGCTACACCTTC. Its protein is CASSSDWGEGYTF.

The J gene is TRBJ1-2, the V gene TRBV6-2 or TRBV6-3, with D perhaps TRBD1 (5 bases). The germline CDR1 and CDR2 sequences are MNHEY and SVGEGT. Trimming took 5 bases from V and 0 from J, leaving 13 bases between them. The CDR3 covers 15 residues. The CDR3 bases are TGTGCCAGCAGTCCAGGGCGGTCCTCTAACTATGGCTACACCTTC. It translates to CASSPGRSSNYGYTF.

The V and J genes are TRBV24-1 and TRBJ1-1; D is unresolved. The V end lost 1 base, the J end lost 4 bases, and 6 bases lay between the germline ends. Germline-derived CDR1 and CDR2 are KGHDR and SFDVKD. CDR3 length: 13 residues. The CDR3 here is CATSDFRGTEAFF. The CDR3 DNA reads TGTGCCACCAGTGATTTTCGGGGCACTGAAGCTTTCTTT.

CDR3 protein: CASSSGLQKETQYF. The CDR3, as DNA: TGTGCCAGCAGCTCGGGACTCCAAAAAGAGACCCAGTACTTC. The chain couples TRBV11-1 to TRBJ2-5, with D maybe TRBD2 (6 bases). CDR1 and CDR2 from the germline V gene are SGHAT and FQDESV (reference sequence). The CDR3 runs to 14 residues. V dropped 4 bases and J dropped 3 bases, with 12 bases sitting between them.

This chain links TRBV7-6 with TRBJ2-5; D possibly corresponds to TRBD2 (5 bases). Deletions cut 4 bases from V and 5 bases from J, with 11 bases between. Germline-derived CDR1 and CDR2 are SGHVS and FNYEAQ. This CDR3 spans 13 amino acids. CDR3 nucleotide sequence: TGTGCCAGCAGCTCGCGGGCCATGGAGACCCAGTACTTC. As protein: CASSSRAMETQYF.

The chain joins TRBV7-6 to TRBJ2-1; no firm D call. Germline-derived CDR1 and CDR2 are SGHVS and FNYEAQ. V lost 4 bases, J lost 4 bases, and 8 bases lay in between. The CDR3 runs 13 residues. CDR3 bases: TGTGCCAGCAGCTGGCAGTCATACAATGAGCAGTTCTTC. This translates into CASSWQSYNEQFF.

This clone appeared once. The V and J genes are TRBV5-8 and TRBJ2-3, with TRBD2 identical over 14 bases. With V trimmed by 4 bases and J by 1 base, 5 bases remained unmatched. The germline gives CDR1 SGHTS, CDR2 YDEGEE. The CDR3 sequence is 17 residues long. The CDR3 spells CASSRWGLAGGTDTQYF. CDR3 nucleotide sequence: TGTGCCAGCAGCCGATGGGGACTAGCGGGGGGCACAGATACGCAGTATTTT.

A word on this clone: At one end, the junction sequence differs from germline, possibly due to a read error. The rearrangement uses TRBV28 and TRBJ1-4, with TRBD1 identical over 7 bases. The V gene's germline CDR1 is MDHEN and CDR2 SYDVKM. The CDR3 spans 15 residues. The CDR3 nucleotides are TGTGCCAGCAGTCCCCCGGGACAGCTCAATGAGAAACTGTTTTTT. Residues: CASSPPGQLNEKLFF.

The chain uses TRBV13 and TRBJ2-5; 7 bases are shared with TRBD1. The CDR3 runs 16 residues. Trimming took 4 bases from V and 1 from J; bases not matched to a gene: 9. Looked up from germline, CDR1 is PRHDT and CDR2 is FYEKMQ (reference sequence). The CDR3: CASSSSGQTFQETQYF. The CDR3 DNA is TGTGCCAGCAGCTCATCGGGACAGACATTCCAAGAGACCCAGTACTTC.

V gene TRBV18 combines with J gene TRBJ2-7; D ambiguous. This CDR3 comprises 15 residues. Germline loops: CDR1 KGHSH, CDR2 LQKENI. V lost 2 bases, J lost 1 base, and 12 bases lay in between. The CDR3 sequence: CASSPNRLQSYEQYF. The CDR3 bases are TGTGCCAGCTCACCAAATCGTTTGCAGTCCTACGAGCAGTACTTC.

The J gene is TRBJ2-1, the V gene TRBV12-3 or TRBV12-4; no firm D call. V was clipped by 4 bases and J by 6 bases, with 10 bases between them. CDR3 length equals 13 residues. The CDR3, as DNA: TGTGCCAGCAGTTATGGGCCCCCCAATGAGCAGTTCTTC. Translating it yields CASSYGPPNEQFF.

V and J are TRBV28 and TRBJ2-7; no clear D. Germline V gene sequence: CDR1 MDHEN, CDR2 SYDVKM. The V end lost 6 bases, the J end lost 2 bases, and 17 bases lay between the germline ends. The CDR3 is 15 residues long. The CDR3 DNA sequence: TGTGCCAGCAGCCCCTCTGTCGACACCACCTACGAGCAGTACTTC. Its protein is CASSPSVDTTYEQYF.

This chain uses TRBV11-2 with TRBJ2-5, with 9 nucleotides matching TRBD2. CDR1 is SGHAT, CDR2 FQNNGV, per germline. Losses at the gene ends were 2 bases for V and 4 bases for J; bases not matched to a gene: 2. This CDR3 has 14 amino acids. The CDR3 spells CASSLLAGLETQYF. The CDR3 DNA follows: TGTGCCAGCAGCTTACTAGCGGGGTTAGAGACCCAGTACTTC.

The chain has TRBV7-2 and TRBJ1-4; TRBD1 matches 9 bases. J lost 7 bases, V lost 4 bases, and 4 bases had no gene match. Germline V gene lookup returns CDR1 SGHTA and CDR2 FQGNSA. This CDR3 spans 14 amino acids. The CDR3 coding sequence is TGTGCCAGCAGCTCTGGACAGGGGTTTGAAAAACTGTTTTTT. Translated, it gives CASSSGQGFEKLFF.